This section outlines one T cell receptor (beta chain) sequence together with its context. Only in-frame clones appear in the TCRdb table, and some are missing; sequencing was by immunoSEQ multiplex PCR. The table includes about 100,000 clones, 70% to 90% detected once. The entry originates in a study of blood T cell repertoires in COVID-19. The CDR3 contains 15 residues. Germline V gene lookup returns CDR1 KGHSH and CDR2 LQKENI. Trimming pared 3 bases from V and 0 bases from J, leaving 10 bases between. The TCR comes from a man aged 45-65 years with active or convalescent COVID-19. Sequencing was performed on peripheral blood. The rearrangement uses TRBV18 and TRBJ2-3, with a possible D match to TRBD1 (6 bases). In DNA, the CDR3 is TGTGCCAGCTCACCCACCCAGGGGAGCACAGATACGCAGTATTTT. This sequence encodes CASSPTQGSTDTQYF.